One sample yielded the 25 T cell receptor beta chains listed below, sequenced in a study of blood T cell repertoires in COVID-19. Repertoires were generated with immunoSEQ multiplex PCR, while TCRdb's copy carries only in-frame clones and drops some. This sample has roughly 260,000 clones, with about 89% found just once. The sequenced sample consisted of PBMCs or T cells enriched from blood (not recorded which). The receptors come from a young woman who had recovered from COVID-19.

The rearrangement uses TRBV28 and TRBJ1-1; 9 nucleotides align to TRBD1. This CDR3 contains 16 residues. With V trimmed by 6 bases and J by 0 bases, 8 bases remained unmatched. CDR1 and CDR2 (germline): MDHEN, SYDVKM. CDR3 bases: TGTGCCAGCAGGGAGTGGGACAGGGCTTTGAACACTGAAGCTTTCTTT. Amino acid sequence: CASREWDRALNTEAFF.

The chain employs TRBV9 and TRBJ2-5; the D is unclear. The CDR3 is 14 amino acids. With 4 bases removed from V and 2 bases from J, the gap between germline ends came to 12 bases. CDR1 and CDR2 from the germline V gene are SGDLS and YYNGEE. CDR3 nucleotide sequence: TGTGCCAGCAGCCCCTATCTAGGTCAAGAGACCCAGTACTTC. It yields the protein CASSPYLGQETQYF.

This chain uses TRBV5-1 with TRBJ2-3, with 11 bases fitting TRBD2. CDR1 and CDR2 (germline): SGHRS, YFSETQ. J was trimmed by 5 bases and V by 2 bases; bases with no gene match: 4. This CDR3 region has 15 residues. The CDR3 sequence is CASSFSGGAIDTQYF. For the CDR3, the DNA is TGCGCCAGCAGCTTTAGCGGGGGGGCCATAGATACGCAGTATTTT.

The rearrangement links TRBV29-1 to TRBJ1-2, with a tentative D call TRBD1 (6 bases). In germline, CDR1 is SQVTM, CDR2 ANQGSEA. The ends were cut back, 3 bases at V and 7 bases at J, with 9 bases in the middle. This CDR3 has 11 residues. The CDR3 spells CSVEGTRGYTF. In nucleotides, the CDR3 is TGCAGCGTTGAGGGGACACGTGGCTACACCTTC.

This chain joins TRBV11-2 and TRBJ2-7; D gene uncertain. The germline gives CDR1 SGHAT, CDR2 FQNNGV. The CDR3 runs 15 residues. Trimming shortened V by 2 bases and J by 1 base, and 12 bases separated the two germline ends. CDR3 DNA: TGTGCCAGCAGCTTAAACCCCGAAGAGTCCTACGAGCAGTACTTC. Amino acids: CASSLNPEESYEQYF.

V is TRBV9 and J is TRBJ2-7, with D possibly being TRBD1 (5 bases). In germline, CDR1 is SGDLS, CDR2 YYNGEE. This CDR3 spans 16 amino acids. V was pared by 0 bases and J by 6 bases, with 19 bases between. The CDR3 DNA reads as TGTGCCAGCAGCGTAGTAGGGGCGCCGATTCGAATCGAGCAGTACTTC. As protein: CASSVVGAPIRIEQYF. Filled out from reference TRBV9 and TRBJ2-7, the complete variable domain reads DSGVTQTPKHLITATGQRVTLRCSPRSGDLSVYWYQQSLDQGLQFLIQYYNGEERAKGNILERFSAQQFPDLHSELNLSSLELGDSALYFCASSVVGAPIRIEQYFGPGTRLTVT.

CDR3 nucleotide sequence: TGTGCCAGTAGTATAGTCGGGGGGGCCACTAACTATGGCTACACCTTC. Translated, it gives CASSIVGGATNYGYTF. The chain joins TRBV19 to TRBJ1-2, with D possibly matching TRBD1 (6 bases). The CDR3 has 16 residues. Looked up from germline, CDR1 is LNHDA and CDR2 is SQIVND (reference sequence). The ends were cut back, 1 base at V and 0 bases at J, with 12 bases in the middle.

This clone has only a few counts. The chain recombines TRBV14 with TRBJ1-1; 9 bases map to TRBD1. The CDR3 extends over 19 amino acids. Germline loops: CDR1 SGHDN, CDR2 FVKESK. Unmatched junction bases numbered 16, after V lost 5 bases and J lost 0 bases. DNA of the CDR3: TGTGCCAGCAGCTACACTTCCGGGACAGGGTTATTTATGAACACTGAAGCTTTCTTT. It encodes CASSYTSGTGLFMNTEAFF. The full variable domain, its missing parts supplied by reference TRBV14 and TRBJ1-1, is EAGVTQFPSHSVIEKGQTVTLRCDPISGHDNLYWYRRVMGKEIKFLLHFVKESKQDESGMPNNRFLAERTGGTYSTLKVQPAELEDSGVYFCASSYTSGTGLFMNTEAFFGQGTRLTVV.

The chain carries TRBV19 and TRBJ1-5, with 8 bases aligning to TRBD1. The germline V gene encodes CDR1 LNHDA and CDR2 SQIVND (reference sequence). CDR3 length equals 15 residues. The trim removed 5 bases at V and 3 bases at J, leaving 6 bases unmatched. CDR3 coding DNA: TGTGCCAGTAGTGCGGACAGGGTTGACAATCAGCCCCAGCATTTT. This codes for CASSADRVDNQPQHF.

This chain uses TRBV11-2 with TRBJ1-2; D may be TRBD1 (6 bases). There are 13 residues in the CDR3. Per germline, CDR1 SGHAT and CDR2 FQNNGV. V lost 4 bases and J lost 6, with 12 bases in between. CDR3 coding DNA: TGTGCCAGCAGCTCCAGGGGAGGGGATGGCTACACCTTC. This encodes CASSSRGGDGYTF. The entire variable domain, with the rest obtained from reference TRBV11-2 and TRBJ1-2, is as follows: EAGVAQSPRYKIIEKRQSVAFWCNPISGHATLYWYQQILGQGPKLLIQFQNNGVVDDSQLPKDRFSAERLKGVDSTLKIQPAKLEDSAVYLCASSSRGGDGYTFGSGTRLTVV.

This clone was counted a single time. For the CDR3, the DNA is TGTGCCAGCAGCTTAGTGGGAGACAGGGGAAGAGGCTACACCTTC. Residues: CASSLVGDRGRGYTF. The V call is TRBV7-9, the J call TRBJ1-2; 8 bases line up with TRBD1. CDR1 and CDR2 from the germline V gene are SEHNR and FQNEAQ (reference sequence). The V and J ends lost 1 base and 8 bases, in that order; junction bases with no gene match: 9. This CDR3 comprises 15 residues.

This clone was observed a single time. V is TRBV9 and J is TRBJ2-6, with a weak D call TRBD2 (6 bases). The CDR3 length is 14 residues. V was clipped by 5 bases and J by 0 bases, with 6 bases between them. CDR1 SGDLS and CDR2 YYNGEE come from the germline V gene. CDR3 protein: CASREGSGANVLTF. The CDR3 nucleotides read TGTGCCAGCAGGGAGGGCTCTGGGGCCAACGTCCTGACTTTC.

The chain employs TRBV7-6 and TRBJ2-5; no reliable D call. The germline V gene has CDR1 SGHVS and CDR2 FNYEAQ. Trimming left V 4 bases short and J 2 bases short, with 14 bases between. This CDR3 region has 15 residues. The CDR3 region has the DNA TGTGCCAGCAGCTCCCCTTATAGTCGGCAAGAGACCCAGTACTTC. Amino acids: CASSSPYSRQETQYF. Full variable domain (missing parts from reference TRBV7-6 and TRBJ2-5): GAGVSQSPRYKVTKRGQDVALRCDPISGHVSLYWYRQALGQGPEFLTYFNYEAQQDKSGLPNDRFSAERPEGSISTLTIQRTEQRDSAMYRCASSSPYSRQETQYFGPGTRLLVL.

The rearrangement uses TRBV18 and TRBJ2-3; D remains ambiguous. The ends were cut back, 4 bases at V and 4 bases at J, with 6 bases in the middle. CDR3 length equals 12 residues. From germline, CDR1 is KGHSH and CDR2 LQKENI. The CDR3 bases are TGTGCCAGCTCACGGAGAGCAGATACGCAGTATTTT. This gives the protein CASSRRADTQYF.

This rearrangement joins TRBV6-5 to TRBJ2-1; D not certain. Germline-derived CDR1 and CDR2 are MNHEY and SVGAGI. Trimming shortened V by 6 bases and J by 9 bases, and 21 bases separated the two germline ends. The CDR3 runs to 15 residues. The CDR3 DNA is TGTGCCAGCAGCGCTCGACTGCCTCTTCCGAGTGAGCAGTTCTTC. Amino acid sequence: CASSARLPLPSEQFF.

The chain joins TRBV5-1 to TRBJ2-1; possible D gene TRBD2, 6 bases. The CDR3 spans 18 residues. Germline V CDR1 and CDR2: SGHRS, YFSETQ. V lost 4 bases, J lost 0 bases, and 20 bases lay in between. This CDR3 is CASSLHLERVSSYNEQFF. The CDR3 nucleotides read TGCGCCAGCAGCCTCCATCTCGAGCGGGTGAGCTCCTACAATGAGCAGTTCTTC.

This clone was counted only a few times. V and J are TRBV5-1 and TRBJ2-7; D possibly corresponds to TRBD2 (6 bases). V dropped 3 bases and J dropped 5 bases, with 9 bases sitting between them. Germline CDR1 and CDR2: SGHRS and YFSETQ. The CDR3 has 12 residues. CDR3 DNA: TGCGCCAGCAGCTCCCGCGGGGACGAGCAGTACTTC. Translating gives CASSSRGDEQYF. Drawing the rest from reference TRBV5-1 and TRBJ2-7, the complete variable domain is KAGVTQTPRYLIKTRGQQVTLSCSPISGHRSVSWYQQTPGQGLQFLFEYFSETQRNKGNFPGRFSGRQFSNSRSEMNVSTLELGDSALYLCASSSRGDEQYFGPGTRLTVT.

V and J are TRBV18 and TRBJ2-1; 12 positions agree with TRBD2. This CDR3 is built from 21 residues. The V segment lost 1 base and the J segment 4 bases; nucleotides outside the gene matches: 17. Per the germline V gene, CDR1 is KGHSH and CDR2 is LQKENI. CDR3 sequence (DNA): TGTGCCAGCTCACCACGGGGAGGACAGGTGGGGACTAGCGGGCCGTACAATGAGCAGTTCTTC. Protein: CASSPRGGQVGTSGPYNEQFF.

The chain has TRBV14 and TRBJ2-5; maybe TRBD2 (5 bases). The CDR3 loop spans 16 amino acids. Trimming removed 0 bases at V and 2 bases at J, with 13 bases between. Germline V gene sequence: CDR1 SGHDN, CDR2 FVKESK. DNA of the CDR3: TGTGCCAGCAGCCAAGACGGAGGAGAGGGTCAAGAGACCCAGTACTTC. Its protein is CASSQDGGEGQETQYF. The entire variable domain, with the rest obtained from reference TRBV14 and TRBJ2-5, is as follows: EAGVTQFPSHSVIEKGQTVTLRCDPISGHDNLYWYRRVMGKEIKFLLHFVKESKQDESGMPNNRFLAERTGGTYSTLKVQPAELEDSGVYFCASSQDGGEGQETQYFGPGTRLLVL.

The rearrangement joins TRBV7-3 to TRBJ1-6; TRBD1 matches 8 bases. The CDR3 is 15 residues long. Germline V gives CDR1 SGHTA, CDR2 FQGTGA. Trimming cost V 5 bases and J 6 bases; bases outside gene matches: 6. CDR3 bases: TGTGCCAGCAGCCTGGAGACAGGGGCTAATTCACCCCTCCACTTT. Its translation is CASSLETGANSPLHF.

The J gene is TRBJ1-2, the V gene TRBV2, with 8 positions matching TRBD1. The germline V gene has CDR1 SNHLY and CDR2 FYNNEI. CDR3 size: 15 residues. V shed 2 bases, J shed 8 bases, and the junction held 10 bases outside the gene matches. The CDR3 sequence is CASSERGQARMGYTF. In nucleotides, the CDR3 is TGTGCCAGCAGTGAACGGGGACAGGCCCGAATGGGCTACACCTTC.

This chain joins TRBV29-1 and TRBJ1-4, with unresolved D. Germline V gene sequence: CDR1 SQVTM, CDR2 ANQGSEA. The CDR3 extends over 12 amino acids. The V end was cut by 6 bases, the J end by 7 bases, with 12 bases between. CDR3: CSVRVGVEKLFF. The CDR3 DNA reads TGCAGCGTGAGGGTTGGTGTTGAAAAACTGTTTTTT.

Only one count was recorded for this clone. The rearrangement uses TRBV5-1 and TRBJ1-2, with 7 bases aligning to TRBD1. V shed 3 bases, J shed 2 bases, and the junction held 1 base outside the gene matches. CDR1 SGHRS and CDR2 YFSETQ come from the germline V gene. The CDR3 consists of 13 residues. The CDR3 spells CASSSGQNYGYTF. CDR3 DNA: TGCGCCAGCAGCTCGGGACAGAACTATGGCTACACCTTC.

V gene TRBV4-1 combines with J gene TRBJ1-5, with 9 nucleotides matching TRBD1. J gave up 6 bases and V 4 bases, and 10 bases lay outside the gene matches. The CDR3 runs to 16 residues. Germline lookup yields CDR1 MGHRA and CDR2 YSYEKL. CDR3 amino acids: CASSPTRQGGSQPQHF. In nucleotides, the CDR3 is TGCGCCAGCAGCCCGACCCGACAGGGGGGAAGTCAGCCCCAGCATTTT.

The V call is TRBV10-3, the J call TRBJ1-6; D perhaps matches TRBD1 (6 bases). The CDR3 consists of 15 residues. CDR1 ENHRY and CDR2 SYGVKD come from the germline V gene. With 0 bases removed from V and 9 bases from J, the gap between germline ends came to 12 bases. This chain's CDR3 is CAISESLPGVSPLHF. CDR3 sequence (DNA): TGTGCCATCAGTGAGTCGTTGCCAGGGGTTTCACCCCTCCACTTT.